Listed below are T cell receptor beta chains from one sample, sequenced in a study of blood T cell repertoires in COVID-19. Only in-frame clones appear in the TCRdb table, and some are missing; sequencing was by immunoSEQ multiplex PCR. The repertoire holds about 100,000 clones, with roughly 87% as singletons. Material for sequencing was peripheral blood. Receptors originate from a man aged 30 to 45 in a cohort sampled during active COVID-19. The CDR3 runs from the conserved cysteine through the conserved F or W. Each record gives: J gene, V gene, CDR3 protein.

j_call: TRBJ2-7
v_call: TRBV19
cdr3_aa: CASSITPSGVEQYF

j_call: TRBJ1-6
v_call: TRBV30
cdr3_aa: CAWKEGASPLHF

j_call: TRBJ1-1
v_call: TRBV6-5
cdr3_aa: CASSYAGQSEVVAFF

j_call: TRBJ1-2
v_call: TRBV6-5
cdr3_aa: CASGAGNYGYTF

j_call: TRBJ2-3
v_call: TRBV15
cdr3_aa: CATSGVGTSGSTDTQYF

j_call: TRBJ2-1
v_call: TRBV2
cdr3_aa: CASNLLRSEGFF

j_call: TRBJ1-2
v_call: TRBV5-1
cdr3_aa: CASSVSTGNYGYTF

j_call: TRBJ1-4
v_call: TRBV19
cdr3_aa: CASRAPQANEKLFF

j_call: TRBJ2-7
v_call: TRBV20-1
cdr3_aa: CSASNIAGEQYF

j_call: TRBJ2-3
v_call: TRBV6-5
cdr3_aa: CASSRRLGGTDTQYF

j_call: TRBJ1-2
v_call: TRBV9
cdr3_aa: CASSVPRDSLASTTYGYTF

j_call: TRBJ1-4
v_call: TRBV7-9
cdr3_aa: CASSLGTGGAGEKLFF

j_call: TRBJ1-6
v_call: TRBV3-1/TRBV3-2
cdr3_aa: CASSRATVLSPLHF

j_call: TRBJ2-6
v_call: TRBV9
cdr3_aa: CASSVVEGAPGANVLTF

j_call: TRBJ1-3
v_call: TRBV11-2
cdr3_aa: CASSPAGNTIYF

j_call: TRBJ1-1
v_call: TRBV12-5
cdr3_aa: CASGLPHDTGVYTEAFF

j_call: TRBJ2-3
v_call: TRBV5-4
cdr3_aa: CASSSENWKRGGTDTQYF

j_call: TRBJ2-6
v_call: TRBV27
cdr3_aa: CASSGRTGGYSGANVLTF

j_call: TRBJ1-2
v_call: TRBV15
cdr3_aa: CATSRGSGDYGYTF

j_call: TRBJ2-7
v_call: TRBV5-6
cdr3_aa: CASSVTGRAYEQYF

j_call: TRBJ1-2
v_call: TRBV3-1/TRBV3-2
cdr3_aa: CASSQDRTGGGYTF

j_call: TRBJ2-7
v_call: TRBV6-6
cdr3_aa: CASREREAGDYEQYF

j_call: TRBJ2-3
v_call: TRBV28
cdr3_aa: CASSFKDRGARVTDTQYF

j_call: TRBJ1-5
v_call: TRBV5-8
cdr3_aa: CASSRGHINQPQHF

j_call: TRBJ2-2
v_call: TRBV19
cdr3_aa: CASSIGQDTGELFF

j_call: TRBJ1-3
v_call: TRBV5-1
cdr3_aa: CASSLGRAVSGNTIYF

j_call: TRBJ2-2
v_call: TRBV11-3
cdr3_aa: CASSQFAGGITGELFF

j_call: TRBJ2-3
v_call: TRBV11-2
cdr3_aa: CASSLVGGVSPTDTQYF

j_call: TRBJ2-1
v_call: TRBV4-3
cdr3_aa: CASSPETGNEQFF

j_call: TRBJ2-1
v_call: TRBV28
cdr3_aa: CASIASGNNEQFF

j_call: TRBJ1-5
v_call: TRBV7-2
cdr3_aa: CASSLDRGWTQHF

j_call: TRBJ1-6
v_call: TRBV6-1
cdr3_aa: CASSGRQASVPYNSPLHF

j_call: TRBJ2-3
v_call: TRBV29-1
cdr3_aa: CSDTGASSTDTQYF

j_call: TRBJ1-1
v_call: TRBV4-1
cdr3_aa: CASSRVRDTEAFF

j_call: TRBJ2-5
v_call: TRBV7-9
cdr3_aa: CASSRRTEQETQYF